The clone carrying this TCR beta chain was observed at least ten times. Each person with ophthalmopathy scored at least 3 on the Clinical Activity Score, reached NOSPECS grade 4 or higher, and had been ill under 3 months. The study based diagnoses on clinical symptoms, serum thyroxine and TRAb, thyroid ultrasound and orbital computed tomography. The sample originates from a study of T cells in Graves' hyperthyroidism and ophthalmopathy. The source material, RNA transcripts, was used to amplify TCR beta CDR3 regions. The study used the HTBI primer set for a first-round RT-PCR of the TCR CDR3. TCRdb ran MiXCR on the multiplex PCR reads and lists one entry per CDR3 protein. Of about 600,000 distinct CDR3 sequences listed, approximately 16% were seen once; the top ten hold 2.5% to 4%. Sequenced: blood. This clonotype was sampled from a middle-aged woman with Graves' ophthalmopathy.

CDR3 sequence: CASSQEGHHSYNEQFF. The CDR3 nucleotides are TGTGCCAGCAGCCAAGAGGGACACCACTCCTACAATGAGCAGTTCTTC. This chain connects TRBV3-1 to TRBJ2-1, with a tentative D call TRBD1 (6 bases). V was trimmed by 0 bases and J by 0 bases, leaving 9 bases between them. CDR1 LGHDT and CDR2 YNNKEL come from the germline V gene (reference sequence). This CDR3 is 16 amino acids long.